This entry is about one TCR beta chain. Produced via immunoSEQ multiplex PCR; TCRdb's table is partial and in-frame only. The sample yields approximately 17,000 clones, about 89% seen once. Time point given: pre-treatment baseline. The data belong to a study of blood T cell dynamics during melanoma immunotherapy. Study information: Patients with metastatic melanoma got pembrolizumab or nivolumab-ipilimumab as first-line care.

This CDR3 region has 16 residues. In germline, CDR1 is SQVTM, CDR2 ANQGSEA. The V and J ends lost 4 bases and 9 bases, in that order; junction bases with no gene match: 14. The clonotype was recovered from a human donor with melanoma. The gene calls are TRBV29-1 and TRBJ2-1, with 11 bases matching TRBD2. This material consisted of blood, taken from a patient treated with checkpoint blockade. For the CDR3, the DNA is TGCAGCGTTGCCCAGAATAGCGGGGGGGCCGTGGGTGAGCAGTTCTTC. It yields the protein CSVAQNSGGAVGEQFF.